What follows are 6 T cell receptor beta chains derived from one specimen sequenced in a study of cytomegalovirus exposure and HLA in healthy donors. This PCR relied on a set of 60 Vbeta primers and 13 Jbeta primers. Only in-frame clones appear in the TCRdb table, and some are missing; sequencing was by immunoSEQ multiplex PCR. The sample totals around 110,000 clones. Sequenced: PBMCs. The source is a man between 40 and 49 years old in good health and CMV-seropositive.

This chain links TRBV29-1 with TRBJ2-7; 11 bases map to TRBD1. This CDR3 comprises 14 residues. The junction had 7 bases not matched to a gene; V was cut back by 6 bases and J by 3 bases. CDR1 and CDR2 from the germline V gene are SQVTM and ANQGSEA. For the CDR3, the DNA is TGCAGCGTCGCTAGGACAGGGGGCGGCTACGAGCAGTACTTC. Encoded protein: CSVARTGGGYEQYF.

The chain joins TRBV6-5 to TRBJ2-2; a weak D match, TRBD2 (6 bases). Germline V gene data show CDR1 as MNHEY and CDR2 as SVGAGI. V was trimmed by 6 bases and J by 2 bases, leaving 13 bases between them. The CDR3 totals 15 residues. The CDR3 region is CASRPPGLNTGELFF. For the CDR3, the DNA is TGTGCCAGCAGACCACCGGGACTTAACACCGGGGAGCTGTTTTTT.

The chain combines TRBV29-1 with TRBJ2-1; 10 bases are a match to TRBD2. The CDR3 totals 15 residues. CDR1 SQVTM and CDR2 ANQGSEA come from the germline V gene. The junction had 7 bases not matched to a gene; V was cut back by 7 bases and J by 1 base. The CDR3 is CSGLEAGGSYNEQFF. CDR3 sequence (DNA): TGCAGCGGTCTGGAAGCGGGAGGGTCCTACAATGAGCAGTTCTTC.

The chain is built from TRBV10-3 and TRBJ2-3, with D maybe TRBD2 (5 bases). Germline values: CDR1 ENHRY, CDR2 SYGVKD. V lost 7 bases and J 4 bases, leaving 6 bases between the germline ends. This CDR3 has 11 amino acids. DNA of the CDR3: TGTGCCATCATGGAGGCAGATACGCAGTATTTT. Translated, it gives CAIMEADTQYF.

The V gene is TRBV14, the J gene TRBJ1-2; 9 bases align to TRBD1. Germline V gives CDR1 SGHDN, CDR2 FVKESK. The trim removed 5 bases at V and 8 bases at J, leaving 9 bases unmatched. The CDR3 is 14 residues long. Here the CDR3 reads CASSDRDRVSGYTF. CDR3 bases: TGTGCCAGCAGCGACCGGGACAGGGTGAGCGGCTACACCTTC.

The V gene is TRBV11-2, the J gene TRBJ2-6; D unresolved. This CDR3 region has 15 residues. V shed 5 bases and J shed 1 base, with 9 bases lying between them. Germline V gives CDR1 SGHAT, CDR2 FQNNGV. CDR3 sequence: CASSLQRSGANVLTF. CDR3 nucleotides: TGTGCCAGCAGCCTGCAGCGTTCTGGGGCCAACGTCCTGACTTTC. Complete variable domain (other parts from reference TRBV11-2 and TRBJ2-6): EAGVAQSPRYKIIEKRQSVAFWCNPISGHATLYWYQQILGQGPKLLIQFQNNGVVDDSQLPKDRFSAERLKGVDSTLKIQPAKLEDSAVYLCASSLQRSGANVLTFGAGSRLTVL.